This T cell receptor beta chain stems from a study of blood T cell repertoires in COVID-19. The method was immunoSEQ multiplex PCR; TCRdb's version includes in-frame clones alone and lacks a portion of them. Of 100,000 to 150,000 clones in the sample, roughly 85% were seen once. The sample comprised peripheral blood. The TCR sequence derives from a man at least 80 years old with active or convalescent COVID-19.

The CDR3 spells CASSDTTGAGEKLFF. Here the CDR3 DNA reads TGTGCCAGCAGTGATACGACAGGGGCTGGGGAAAAACTGTTTTTT. The chain recombines TRBV6-1 with TRBJ1-4; 8 positions match TRBD1. J gave up 8 bases and V 3 bases, and 8 bases lay outside the gene matches. The CDR3 contains 15 residues. Germline CDR1 reads MNHNS; CDR2 reads SASEGT.